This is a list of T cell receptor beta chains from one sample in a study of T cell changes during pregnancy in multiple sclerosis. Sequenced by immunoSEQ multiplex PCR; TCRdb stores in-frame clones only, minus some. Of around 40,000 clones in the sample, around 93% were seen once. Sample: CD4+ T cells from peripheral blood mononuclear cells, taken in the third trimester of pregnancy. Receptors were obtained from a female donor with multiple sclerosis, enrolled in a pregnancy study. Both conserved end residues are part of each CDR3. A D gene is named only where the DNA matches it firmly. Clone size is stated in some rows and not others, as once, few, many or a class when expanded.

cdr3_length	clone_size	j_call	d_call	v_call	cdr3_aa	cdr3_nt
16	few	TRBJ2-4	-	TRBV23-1	CASSQRGRRGKRVQYF	TGCGCCAGCAGTCAACGTGGCAGGAGGGGAAAACGCGTTCAGTACTTC
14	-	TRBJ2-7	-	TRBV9	CASSVSTDPYEQYF	TGTGCCAGCAGCGTTTCAACAGATCCCTACGAGCAGTACTTC
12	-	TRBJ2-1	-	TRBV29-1	CSVAVTYNEQFF	TGCAGCGTTGCCGTGACTTACAATGAGCAGTTCTTC
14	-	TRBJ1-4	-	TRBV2	CASSGSRGNEKLFF	TGTGCCAGCAGTGGGTCCAGGGGAAATGAAAAACTGTTTTTT
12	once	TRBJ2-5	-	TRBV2	CASKEGPETQYF	TGTGCCAGCAAGGAGGGCCCCGAGACCCAGTACTTC
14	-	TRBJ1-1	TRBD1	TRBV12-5	CASAKGQGYSRAFF	TGTGCTAGTGCAAAAGGACAGGGGTATTCGAGAGCTTTCTTT
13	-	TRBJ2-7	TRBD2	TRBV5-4	CATGGVQGNRQYF	TGTGCCACCGGGGGGGTACAGGGAAATAGGCAGTACTTC
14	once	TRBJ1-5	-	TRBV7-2	CASSWGGSNQPQHF	TGTGCCAGCAGCTGGGGGGGTAGCAATCAGCCCCAGCATTTT
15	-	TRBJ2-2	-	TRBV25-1	CASSARGTNTGELFF	TGTGCCAGCAGTGCCCGGGGGACGAACACCGGGGAGCTGTTTTTT
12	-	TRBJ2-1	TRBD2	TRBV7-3	CASSSQAGVQFF	TGTGCCAGCAGCTCGCAGGCGGGGGTGCAGTTCTTC
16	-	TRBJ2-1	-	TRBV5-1	CASQGQRAGSYNEQFF	TGCGCCAGCCAGGGGCAGAGGGCTGGGTCCTACAATGAGCAGTTCTTC
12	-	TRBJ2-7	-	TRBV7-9	CARAHRPYEQYF	TGTGCCAGAGCGCACAGGCCCTACGAGCAGTACTTC
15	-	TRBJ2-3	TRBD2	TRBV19	CASSTLAGSTDTQYF	TGTGCCAGTAGTACGTTAGCGGGGAGCACAGATACGCAGTATTTT
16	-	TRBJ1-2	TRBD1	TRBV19	CASSIQDRRIARGYTF	TGTGCCAGTAGTATTCAGGACAGGAGGATTGCGCGTGGCTACACCTTC
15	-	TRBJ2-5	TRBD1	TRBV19	CASSILGQGQGTQYF	TGTGCCAGTAGTATCCTGGGACAGGGCCAGGGGACCCAGTACTTC
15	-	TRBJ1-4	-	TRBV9	CASSQTESTNEKLFF	TGTGCCAGCAGTCAGACAGAATCAACTAATGAAAAACTGTTTTTT
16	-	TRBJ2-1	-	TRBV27	CASRARGGEEYNEQFF	TGTGCCAGCAGAGCGAGGGGGGGGGAGGAATACAATGAGCAGTTCTTC
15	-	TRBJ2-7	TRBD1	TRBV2	CASREGQGDNYEQYF	TGTGCCAGCAGGGAGGGACAGGGGGATAACTACGAGCAGTACTTC
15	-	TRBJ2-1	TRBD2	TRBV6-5	CASRGTSGGVNEQFF	TGTGCCAGCAGGGGGACTAGCGGGGGAGTCAATGAGCAGTTCTTC
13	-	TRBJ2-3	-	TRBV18	CASSPPSTDTQYF	TGTGCCAGCTCACCTCCCTCCACAGATACGCAGTATTTT
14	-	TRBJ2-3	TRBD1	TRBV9	CASCRGLGTDTQYF	TGTGCCAGCTGCAGGGGGCTCGGCACAGATACGCAGTATTTT
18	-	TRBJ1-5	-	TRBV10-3	CAISSTAGGPLSNQPQHF	TGTGCCATCAGTTCTACGGCGGGGGGTCCTCTGAGCAATCAGCCCCAGCATTTT
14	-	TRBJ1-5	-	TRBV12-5	CASGLSTGRQPQHF	TGTGCTAGTGGTTTGTCGACCGGGAGGCAGCCCCAGCATTTT
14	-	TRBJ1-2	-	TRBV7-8	CASSPTGGGYGYTF	TGTGCCAGCAGCCCCACGGGTGGTGGCTATGGCTACACCTTC
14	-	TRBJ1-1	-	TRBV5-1	CASSGGGGNTEAFF	TGCGCCAGCAGCGGCGGGGGGGGGAACACTGAAGCTTTCTTT
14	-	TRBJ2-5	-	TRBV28	CASSTPRGSGTQYF	TGTGCCAGCAGTACCCCAAGGGGTTCGGGGACCCAGTACTTC
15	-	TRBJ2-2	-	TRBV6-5	CASIGRGPNTGELFF	TGTGCCAGCATCGGTCGCGGGCCGAACACCGGGGAGCTGTTTTTT
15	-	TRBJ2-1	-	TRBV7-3	CASSLISGQYNEQFF	TGTGCCAGCAGCTTAATCTCGGGACAATACAATGAGCAGTTCTTC
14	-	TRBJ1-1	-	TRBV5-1	CASSSYTRDTEAFF	TGCGCCAGCAGCTCGTACACGAGGGACACTGAAGCTTTCTTT
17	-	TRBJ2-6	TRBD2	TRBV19	CASKGRDSPWGANVLTF	TGTGCCAGTAAGGGGAGGGACTCCCCGTGGGGGGCCAACGTCCTGACTTTC
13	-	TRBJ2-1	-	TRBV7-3	CASSPGYGGEQFF	TGTGCCAGCAGCCCCGGGTACGGCGGTGAGCAGTTCTTC
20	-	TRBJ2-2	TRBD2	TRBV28	CASSTEGGGRPLWETGELFF	TGTGCCAGCAGCACGGAGGGGGGCGGGAGGCCCCTTTGGGAGACCGGGGAGCTGTTTTTT
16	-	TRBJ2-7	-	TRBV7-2	CASSQRTLTGTYEQYF	TGTGCCAGCAGCCAACGGACGTTAACAGGTACCTACGAGCAGTACTTC
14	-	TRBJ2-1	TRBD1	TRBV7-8	CASSLGDREAEQFF	TGTGCCAGCAGCTTAGGGGACAGGGAGGCTGAGCAGTTCTTC
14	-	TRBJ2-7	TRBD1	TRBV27	CASSLWGQTYEQYF	TGTGCCAGCAGTTTATGGGGACAGACCTACGAGCAGTACTTC
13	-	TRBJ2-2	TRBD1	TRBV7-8	CATGQENTGELFF	TGTGCCACGGGACAGGAGAACACCGGGGAGCTGTTTTTT
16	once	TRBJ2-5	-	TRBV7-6	CASSLVSGSAIQGQYF	TGTGCCAGCAGCTTAGTTTCTGGGAGCGCGATCCAAGGCCAGTACTTC
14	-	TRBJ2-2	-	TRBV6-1	CASSAPVNTGELFF	TGTGCCAGCAGTGCTCCGGTTAACACCGGGGAGCTGTTTTTT
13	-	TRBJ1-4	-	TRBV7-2	CASSWAVNEKLFF	TGTGCCAGCTCCTGGGCAGTTAATGAAAAACTGTTTTTT
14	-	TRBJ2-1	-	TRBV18	CASSPQVASNEQFF	TGTGCCAGCTCACCCCAGGTGGCGTCGAATGAGCAGTTCTTC
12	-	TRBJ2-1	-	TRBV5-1	CASSLPGDEQFF	TGCGCCAGCAGCCTCCCGGGGGATGAGCAGTTCTTC
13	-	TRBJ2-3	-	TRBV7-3	CASSSGGADTQYF	TGTGCCAGCAGCTCGGGGGGCGCAGATACGCAGTATTTT
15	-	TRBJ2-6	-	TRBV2	CASRVTLAGANVLTF	TGTGCCAGCAGGGTGACCCTAGCCGGGGCCAACGTCCTGACTTTC
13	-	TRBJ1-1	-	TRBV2	CAWGRAGNTEAFF	TGTGCCTGGGGTAGGGCGGGGAACACTGAAGCTTTCTTT
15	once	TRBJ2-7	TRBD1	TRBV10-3	CAIRRSGTGNHEQYF	TGTGCCATCAGGAGATCCGGGACAGGGAACCACGAGCAGTACTTC
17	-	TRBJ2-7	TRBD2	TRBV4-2	CASSQVAGGHTSYEQYF	TGTGCCAGCAGCCAAGTAGCGGGAGGCCACACGAGCTACGAGCAGTACTTC
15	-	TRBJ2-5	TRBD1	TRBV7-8	CASRTGDRDQETQYF	TGTGCCAGCAGAACAGGGGACAGGGACCAAGAGACCCAGTACTTC
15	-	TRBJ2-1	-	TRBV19	CASSLKGSSYNEQFF	TGTGCCAGTAGTTTGAAAGGGAGCTCCTACAATGAGCAGTTCTTC
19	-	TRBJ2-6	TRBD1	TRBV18	CASSADRGLFSKGANVLTF	TGTGCCAGCTCAGCGGACAGGGGGCTATTTAGTAAGGGGGCCAACGTCCTGACTTTC
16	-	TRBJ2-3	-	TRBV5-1	CASSPRAGGSTDTQYF	TGCGCCAGCAGCCCGAGGGCGGGCGGGAGCACAGATACGCAGTATTTT
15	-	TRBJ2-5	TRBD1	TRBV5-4	CASSIKTGGQETQYF	TGTGCCAGCAGCATAAAGACAGGGGGCCAAGAGACCCAGTACTTC
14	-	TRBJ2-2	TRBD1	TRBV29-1	CSGGQGANTGELFF	TGCAGCGGGGGACAGGGAGCGAACACCGGGGAGCTGTTTTTT
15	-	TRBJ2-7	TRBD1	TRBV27	CASSDTGQLSYEQYF	TGTGCCAGCAGCGATACGGGACAGCTCTCCTACGAGCAGTACTTC
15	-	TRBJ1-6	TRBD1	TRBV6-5	CASSFRTGGNSPLHF	TGTGCCAGCAGTTTTAGGACAGGCGGGAATTCACCCCTCCACTTT
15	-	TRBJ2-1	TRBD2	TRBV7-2	CASSWTSGGAVEQFF	TGTGCCAGCAGCTGGACTAGCGGGGGGGCCGTGGAGCAGTTCTTC
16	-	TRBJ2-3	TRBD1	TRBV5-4	CASSSGQARVTDTQYF	TGTGCCAGCAGCTCCGGACAGGCCCGAGTGACAGATACGCAGTATTTT
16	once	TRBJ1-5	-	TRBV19	CASSIKGTLSNQPQHF	TGTGCCAGTAGTATAAAAGGGACATTAAGCAATCAGCCCCAGCATTTT
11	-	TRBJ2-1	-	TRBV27	CARVPIRYKFF	TGTGCCAGAGTCCCTATCAGGTACAAGTTCTTC
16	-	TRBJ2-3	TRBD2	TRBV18	CASSPVGGGSTDTQYF	TGTGCCAGCTCACCAGTCGGGGGGGGAAGCACAGATACGCAGTATTTT